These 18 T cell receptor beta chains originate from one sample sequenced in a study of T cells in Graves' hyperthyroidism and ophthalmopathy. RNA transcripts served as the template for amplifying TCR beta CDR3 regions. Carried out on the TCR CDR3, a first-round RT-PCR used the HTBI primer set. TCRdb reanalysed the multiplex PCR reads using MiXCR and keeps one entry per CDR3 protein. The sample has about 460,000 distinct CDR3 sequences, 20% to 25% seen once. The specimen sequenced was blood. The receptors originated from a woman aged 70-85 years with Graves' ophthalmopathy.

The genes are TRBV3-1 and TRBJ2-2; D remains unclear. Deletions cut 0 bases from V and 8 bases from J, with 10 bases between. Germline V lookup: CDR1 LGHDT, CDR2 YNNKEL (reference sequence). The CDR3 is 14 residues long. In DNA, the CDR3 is TGTGCCAGCAGCCAAGATGGGTTTGCAGGGGAGCTGTTTTTT. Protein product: CASSQDGFAGELFF.

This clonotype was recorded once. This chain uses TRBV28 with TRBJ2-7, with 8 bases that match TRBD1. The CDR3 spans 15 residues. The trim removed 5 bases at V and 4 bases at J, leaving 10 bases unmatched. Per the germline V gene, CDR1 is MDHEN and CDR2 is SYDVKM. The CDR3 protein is CASSPSDRVSYEQYF. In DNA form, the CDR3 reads TGTGCCAGCAGTCCGTCGGACAGGGTTAGTTACGAGCAGTACTTC.

CDR3 amino acids: CASSQAKRVRYGYTF. DNA for the CDR3: TGTGCCAGCAGCCAAGCAAAAAGGGTCCGGTATGGCTACACCTTC. This chain connects TRBV3-1 to TRBJ1-2, with D unresolved. CDR1 is LGHDT, CDR2 YNNKEL, per germline (reference sequence). The CDR3 runs to 15 residues. V was cut by 1 base and J by 5 bases, with 14 bases left in between.

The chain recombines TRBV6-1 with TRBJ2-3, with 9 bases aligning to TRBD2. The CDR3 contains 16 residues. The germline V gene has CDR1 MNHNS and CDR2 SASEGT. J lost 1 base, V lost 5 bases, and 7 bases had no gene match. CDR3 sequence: CASSPTGLAGTDTQYF. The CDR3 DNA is TGTGCCAGCAGTCCTACGGGACTAGCAGGCACAGATACGCAGTATTTT.

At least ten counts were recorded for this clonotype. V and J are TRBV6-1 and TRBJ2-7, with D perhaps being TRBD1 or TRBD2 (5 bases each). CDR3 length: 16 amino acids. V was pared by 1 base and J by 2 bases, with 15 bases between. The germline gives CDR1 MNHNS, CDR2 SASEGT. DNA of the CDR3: TGTGCCAGCAGTGAAGACCCGGGGCCAATGACCTACGAGCAGTACTTC. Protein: CASSEDPGPMTYEQYF.

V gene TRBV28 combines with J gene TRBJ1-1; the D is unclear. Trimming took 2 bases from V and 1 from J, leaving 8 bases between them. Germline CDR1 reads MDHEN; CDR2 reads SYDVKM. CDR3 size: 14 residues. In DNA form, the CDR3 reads TGTGCCAGCAGTTTAGCACAGAAGAACACTGAAGCTTTCTTT. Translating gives CASSLAQKNTEAFF.

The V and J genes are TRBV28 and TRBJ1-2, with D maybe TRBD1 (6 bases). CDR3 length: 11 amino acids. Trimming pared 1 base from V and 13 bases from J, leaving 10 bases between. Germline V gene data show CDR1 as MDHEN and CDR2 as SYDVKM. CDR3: CASSLSQGFTF. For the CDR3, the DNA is TGTGCCAGCAGTTTATCACAGGGTTTCACCTTC.

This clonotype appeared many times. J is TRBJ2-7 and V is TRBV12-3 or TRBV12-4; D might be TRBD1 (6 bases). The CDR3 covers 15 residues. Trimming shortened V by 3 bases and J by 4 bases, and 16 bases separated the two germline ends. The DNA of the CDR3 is TGTGCCAGCAGTTTTCGTGGGACACCGAGGTACGAGCAGTACTTC. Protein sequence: CASSFRGTPRYEQYF.

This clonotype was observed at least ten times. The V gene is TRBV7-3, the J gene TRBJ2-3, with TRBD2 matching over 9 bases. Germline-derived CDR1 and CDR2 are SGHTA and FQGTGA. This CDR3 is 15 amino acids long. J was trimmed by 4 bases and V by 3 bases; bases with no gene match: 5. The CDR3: CASSFSGSRADTQYF. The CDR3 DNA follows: TGTGCCAGCAGCTTTAGCGGGAGCAGGGCAGATACGCAGTATTTT.

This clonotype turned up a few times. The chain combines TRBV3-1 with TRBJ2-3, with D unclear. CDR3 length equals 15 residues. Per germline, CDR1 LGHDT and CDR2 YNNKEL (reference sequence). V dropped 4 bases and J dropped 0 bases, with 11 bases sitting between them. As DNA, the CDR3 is TGTGCCAGCAGCCCCCGACCATCAAGCACAGATACGCAGTATTTT. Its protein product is CASSPRPSSTDTQYF.

CDR3 protein: CASSDLRGGDEQFF. In DNA, the CDR3 is TGTGCCAGCAGCGACTTACGTGGGGGTGACGAGCAGTTCTTC. J is TRBJ2-1 and V is TRBV7-9; possibly TRBD1 or TRBD2 for D (5 bases each). The CDR3 sequence is 14 residues long. V was trimmed by 5 bases and J by 10 bases, leaving 18 bases between them. Germline V gives CDR1 SEHNR, CDR2 FQNEAQ (reference sequence).

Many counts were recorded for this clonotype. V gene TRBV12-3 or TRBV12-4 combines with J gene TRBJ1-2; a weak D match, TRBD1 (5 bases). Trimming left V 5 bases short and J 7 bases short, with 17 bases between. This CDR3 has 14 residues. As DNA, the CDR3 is TGTGCCAGCAGTGACGGACACCCGAGTTTTGGCTACACCTTC. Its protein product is CASSDGHPSFGYTF.

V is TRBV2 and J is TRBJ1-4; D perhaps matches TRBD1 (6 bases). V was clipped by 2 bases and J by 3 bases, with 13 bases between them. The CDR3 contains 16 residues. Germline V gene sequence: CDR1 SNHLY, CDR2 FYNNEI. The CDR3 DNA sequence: TGTGCCAGCAGTGAAATAGGTTCAGGGGCTAATGAAAAACTGTTTTTT. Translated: CASSEIGSGANEKLFF. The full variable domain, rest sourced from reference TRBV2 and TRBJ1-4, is EPEVTQTPSHQVTQMGQEVILRCVPISNHLYFYWYRQILGQKVEFLVSFYNNEISEKSEIFDDQFSVERPDGSNFTLKIRSTKLEDSAMYFCASSEIGSGANEKLFFGSGTQLSVL.

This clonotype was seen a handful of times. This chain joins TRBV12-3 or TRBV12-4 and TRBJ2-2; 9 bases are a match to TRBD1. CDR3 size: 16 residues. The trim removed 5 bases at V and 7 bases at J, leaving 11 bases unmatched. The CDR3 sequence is CASSPTGTGRRGELFF. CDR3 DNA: TGTGCCAGCAGTCCCACCGGGACAGGGAGGCGCGGGGAGCTGTTTTTT.

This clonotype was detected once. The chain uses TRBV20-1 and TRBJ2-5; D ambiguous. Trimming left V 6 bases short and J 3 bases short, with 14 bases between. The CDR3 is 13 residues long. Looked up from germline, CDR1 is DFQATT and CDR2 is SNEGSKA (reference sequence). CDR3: CSAVVGREETQYF. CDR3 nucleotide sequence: TGCAGTGCGGTAGTGGGTAGAGAAGAGACCCAGTACTTC.

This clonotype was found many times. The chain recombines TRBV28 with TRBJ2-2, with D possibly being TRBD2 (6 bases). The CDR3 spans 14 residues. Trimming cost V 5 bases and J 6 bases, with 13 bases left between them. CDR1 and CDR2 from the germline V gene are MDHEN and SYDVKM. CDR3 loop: CASSPPGTSGELFF. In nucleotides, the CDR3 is TGTGCCAGCAGTCCACCCGGGACTTCCGGGGAGCTGTTTTTT. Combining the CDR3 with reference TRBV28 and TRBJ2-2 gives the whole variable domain DVKVTQSSRYLVKRTGEKVFLECVQDMDHENMFWYRQDPGLGLRLIYFSYDVKMKEKGDIPEGYSVSREKKERFSLILESASTNQTSMYLCASSPPGTSGELFFGEGSRLTVL.

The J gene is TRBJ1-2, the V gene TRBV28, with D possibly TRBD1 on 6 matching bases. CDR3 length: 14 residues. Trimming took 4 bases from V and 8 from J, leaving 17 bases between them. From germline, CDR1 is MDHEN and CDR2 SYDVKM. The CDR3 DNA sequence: TGTGCCAGCAGTTCTGGGGGGGGGGCGCAGGGCTACACCTTC. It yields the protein CASSSGGGAQGYTF.

The DNA for the CDR3 is TGTGCCAGCAAAAAACCGGGACAGGGTCAAGACGAGCAGTACTTC. Translated: CASKKPGQGQDEQYF. The chain joins TRBV12-3 or TRBV12-4 to TRBJ2-7; 9 bases fit TRBD1. The CDR3 contains 15 residues. V gave up 7 bases and J gave up 5 bases; unmatched junction bases: 12.